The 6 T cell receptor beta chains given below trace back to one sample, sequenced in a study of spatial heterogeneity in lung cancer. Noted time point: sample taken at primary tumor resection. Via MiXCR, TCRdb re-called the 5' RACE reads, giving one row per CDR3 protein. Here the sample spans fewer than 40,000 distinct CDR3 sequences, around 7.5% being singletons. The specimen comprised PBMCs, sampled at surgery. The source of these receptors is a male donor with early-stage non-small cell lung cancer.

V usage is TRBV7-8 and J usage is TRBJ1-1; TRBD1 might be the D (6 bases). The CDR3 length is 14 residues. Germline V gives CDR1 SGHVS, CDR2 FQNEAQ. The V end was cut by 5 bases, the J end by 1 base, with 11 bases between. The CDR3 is CASSGDTRNTEAFF. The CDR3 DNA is TGTGCCAGCAGCGGGGACACTAGGAACACTGAAGCTTTCTTT.

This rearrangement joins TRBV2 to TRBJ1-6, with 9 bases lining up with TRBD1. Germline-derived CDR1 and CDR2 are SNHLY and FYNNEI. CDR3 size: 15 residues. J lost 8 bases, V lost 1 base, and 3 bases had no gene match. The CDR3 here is CASSEDYRGHSPLHF. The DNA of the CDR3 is TGTGCCAGCAGTGAAGATTACAGGGGGCATTCACCCCTCCACTTT.

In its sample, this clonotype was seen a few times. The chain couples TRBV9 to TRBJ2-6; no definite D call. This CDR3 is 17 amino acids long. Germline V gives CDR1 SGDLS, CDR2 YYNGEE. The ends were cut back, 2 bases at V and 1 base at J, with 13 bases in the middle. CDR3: CASSVDPTGSGANVLTF. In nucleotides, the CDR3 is TGTGCCAGCAGCGTCGACCCGACCGGGTCTGGGGCCAACGTCCTGACTTTC. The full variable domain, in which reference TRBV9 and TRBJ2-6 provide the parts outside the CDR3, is DSGVTQTPKHLITATGQRVTLRCSPRSGDLSVYWYQQSLDQGLQFLIQYYNGEERAKGNILERFSAQQFPDLHSELNLSSLELGDSALYFCASSVDPTGSGANVLTFGAGSRLTVL.

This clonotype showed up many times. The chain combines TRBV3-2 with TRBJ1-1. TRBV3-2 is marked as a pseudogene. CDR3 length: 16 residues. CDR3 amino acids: CASIPGRQGMNTEAFF. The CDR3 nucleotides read TGTGCCAGCATCCCGGGACGGCAGGGAATGAACACTGAAGCTTTCTTT.

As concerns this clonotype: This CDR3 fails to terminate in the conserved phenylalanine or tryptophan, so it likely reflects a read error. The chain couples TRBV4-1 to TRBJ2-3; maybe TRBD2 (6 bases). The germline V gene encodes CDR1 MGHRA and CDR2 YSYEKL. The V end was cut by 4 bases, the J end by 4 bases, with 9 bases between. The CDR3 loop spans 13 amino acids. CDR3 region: CASSRGLSDTQYL. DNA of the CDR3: TGCGCCAGCAGCCGGGGACTTTCAGATACGCAGTATCTT.

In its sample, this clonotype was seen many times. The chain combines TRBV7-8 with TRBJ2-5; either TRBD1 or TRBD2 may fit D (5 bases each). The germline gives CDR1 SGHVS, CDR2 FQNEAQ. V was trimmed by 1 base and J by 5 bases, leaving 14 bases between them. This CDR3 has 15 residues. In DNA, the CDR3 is TGTGCCAGCAGCTTAGGGGACGGGGACGCTGAGACCCAGTACTTC. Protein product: CASSLGDGDAETQYF.